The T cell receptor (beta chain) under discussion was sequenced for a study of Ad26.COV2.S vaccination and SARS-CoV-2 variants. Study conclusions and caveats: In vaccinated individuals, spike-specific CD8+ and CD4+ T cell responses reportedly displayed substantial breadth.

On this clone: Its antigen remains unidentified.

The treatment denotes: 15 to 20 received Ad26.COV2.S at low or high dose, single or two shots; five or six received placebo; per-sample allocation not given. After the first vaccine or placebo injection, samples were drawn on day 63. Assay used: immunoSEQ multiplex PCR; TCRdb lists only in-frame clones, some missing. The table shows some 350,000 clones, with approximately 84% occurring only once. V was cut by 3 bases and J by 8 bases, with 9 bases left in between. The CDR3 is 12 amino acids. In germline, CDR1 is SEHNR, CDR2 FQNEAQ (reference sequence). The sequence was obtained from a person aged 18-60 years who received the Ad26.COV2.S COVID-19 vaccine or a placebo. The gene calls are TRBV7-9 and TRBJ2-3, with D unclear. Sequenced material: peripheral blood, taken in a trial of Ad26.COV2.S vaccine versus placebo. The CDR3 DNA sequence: TGTGCCAGCAGCTTCATGGATGGTACGCAGTATTTT. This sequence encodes CASSFMDGTQYF.